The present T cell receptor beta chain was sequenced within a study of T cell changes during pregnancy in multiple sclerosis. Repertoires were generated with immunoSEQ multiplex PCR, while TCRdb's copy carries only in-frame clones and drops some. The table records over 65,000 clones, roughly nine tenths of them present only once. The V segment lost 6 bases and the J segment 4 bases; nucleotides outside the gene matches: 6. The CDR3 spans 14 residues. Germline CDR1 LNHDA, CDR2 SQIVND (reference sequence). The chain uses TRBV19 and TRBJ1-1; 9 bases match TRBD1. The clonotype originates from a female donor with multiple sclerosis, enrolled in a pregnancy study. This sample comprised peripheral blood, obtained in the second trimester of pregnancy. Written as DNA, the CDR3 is TGTGCCAGTAGGGACAGGGGTGGTGGCACTGAAGCTTTCTTT. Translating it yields CASRDRGGGTEAFF.